This TCR beta chain emerged from a study of blood T cells in healthy people across ages. This CDR3 region has 14 residues. V was trimmed by 5 bases and J by 3 bases, leaving 14 bases between them. The germline V gene encodes CDR1 MNHNS and CDR2 SASEGT. Whole-study findings and limits: Unsorted PBMCs prevented conclusive naive versus antigen-experienced comparison. Per million T cells, the diversity of TCR beta decreased roughly linearly as age advanced. When one million T cells were used, diversity estimates were thought to be underestimates.

The second PCR ran roughly 6 to 11 cycles with a sample-barcoded 5' primer and J-beta primers. One entry per CDR3 protein results from TCRdb running MiXCR on the 5' RACE reads. Of about 1.4 million distinct CDR3 sequences in the sample, approximately 59% are singletons; the top ten hold over 5%. About this clonotype: Its antigen is still unknown.

This TCR derives from a young man in good health. The V and J genes are TRBV6-1 and TRBJ2-7; D is perhaps TRBD1 (5 bases). Sequenced sample: blood. CDR3 residues: CASSIRSQGYEQYF. CDR3 DNA: TGTGCCAGCAGTATACGATCTCAGGGCTACGAGCAGTACTTC.